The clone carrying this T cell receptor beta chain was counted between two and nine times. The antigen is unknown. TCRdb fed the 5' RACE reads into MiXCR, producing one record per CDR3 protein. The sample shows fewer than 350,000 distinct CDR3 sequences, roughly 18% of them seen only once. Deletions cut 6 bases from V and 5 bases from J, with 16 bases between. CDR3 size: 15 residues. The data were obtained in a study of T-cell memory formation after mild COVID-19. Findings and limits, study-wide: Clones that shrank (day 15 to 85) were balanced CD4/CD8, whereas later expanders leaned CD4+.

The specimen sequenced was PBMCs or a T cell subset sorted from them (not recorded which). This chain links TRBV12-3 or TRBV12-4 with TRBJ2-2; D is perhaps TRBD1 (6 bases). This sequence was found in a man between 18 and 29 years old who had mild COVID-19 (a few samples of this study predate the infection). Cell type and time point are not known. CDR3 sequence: CASRTRQAGTGELFF. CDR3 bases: TGTGCCAGCAGGACCCGACAGGCTGGGACCGGGGAGCTGTTTTTT.